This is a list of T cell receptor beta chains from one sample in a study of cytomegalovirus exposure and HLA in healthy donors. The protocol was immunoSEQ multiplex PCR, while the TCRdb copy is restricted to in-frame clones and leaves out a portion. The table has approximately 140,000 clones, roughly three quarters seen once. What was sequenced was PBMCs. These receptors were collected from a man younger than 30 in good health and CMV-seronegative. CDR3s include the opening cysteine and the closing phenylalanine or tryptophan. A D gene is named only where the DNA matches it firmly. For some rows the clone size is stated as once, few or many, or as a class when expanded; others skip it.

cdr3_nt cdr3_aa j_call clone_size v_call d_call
TGTGCCAGCAGCTTGAGGGCGGGGTCCTACGAGCAGTACTTC CASSLRAGSYEQYF TRBJ2-7 NA TRBV5-6 NA
TGTGCCAGCAGCCAAGGACAGACCAATGAGCAGTTCTTC CASSQGQTNEQFF TRBJ2-1 NA TRBV4-2 NA
TGTGCCAGCAGCCGCCGGACGGAAAGGGGCTCTGTCGAGCAGTTCTTC CASSRRTERGSVEQFF TRBJ2-1 NA TRBV14 NA
TGCGCCAGCATTCCGGGACAGGGTGCGAACACCGGGGAGCTGTTTTTT CASIPGQGANTGELFF TRBJ2-2 NA TRBV10-2 TRBD1
TGTGCCAGCAGGCCCGGGACAGGGGACTACGAGCAGTACTTC CASRPGTGDYEQYF TRBJ2-7 few TRBV6-5 TRBD1
TGTGCCACCAGAACGTCCCGGGTTGGGGGCTACACCTTC CATRTSRVGGYTF TRBJ1-2 NA TRBV19 NA
TGTGCCAGCAGTAATCCAGGGGCCGGGGAGCTGTTTTTT CASSNPGAGELFF TRBJ2-2 NA TRBV7-2 NA
TGTGCCAGCAGCTTAGGCCGAGGTAGCAATCAGCCCCAGCATTTT CASSLGRGSNQPQHF TRBJ1-5 NA TRBV13 NA
TGTGCCAGCAGCCTAGCGGGGCCCGGGGAGCTGTTTTTT CASSLAGPGELFF TRBJ2-2 once TRBV5-4 TRBD2
TGTGCCAGGAGAGCCTCTGGAAACACCATATATTTT CARRASGNTIYF TRBJ1-3 NA TRBV2 NA
TGTGCCAGCAGTTCGGACAGGGGCGACGAGCAGTACTTC CASSSDRGDEQYF TRBJ2-7 NA TRBV6-1 TRBD1
TGTGCCAGCAGGCGGACAGGGGAGAGGTCTGAAGCTTTCTTT CASRRTGERSEAFF TRBJ1-1 NA TRBV14 TRBD1
TGTGCTAGTGGTTCTCCAGGGGGCTACACCGGGGAGCTGTTTTTT CASGSPGGYTGELFF TRBJ2-2 once TRBV12-5 TRBD1
TGTGCCAGCAGTGAAAGGCGGCCTCAAGAGACCCAGTACTTC CASSERRPQETQYF TRBJ2-5 NA TRBV6-1 NA
TGTGCCATCAGTGAGACACAGAACACTGAAGCTTTCTTT CAISETQNTEAFF TRBJ1-1 few TRBV10-3 NA
TGTGCCAGCAGTTCCCCTGGGACAGGGCTCGGCACTGAAGCTTTCTTT CASSSPGTGLGTEAFF TRBJ1-1 NA TRBV28 TRBD1
TGTGCCAGCAGCCAAGGCGTAGCGTTTTATGGCTACACCTTC CASSQGVAFYGYTF TRBJ1-2 NA TRBV4-2 NA
TGTGCTAGTGGTAGCGGGGGGCTAGTCAAGGAGCAGTTCTTC CASGSGGLVKEQFF TRBJ2-1 NA TRBV12-5 TRBD2
TGTGCCAGTAGAGCGGGAGGGGACAGGCCTGGCTACACCTTC CASRAGGDRPGYTF TRBJ1-2 NA TRBV19 TRBD1
TGTGCCAGCTCGCCAACGGGGGGGCCAGATACGCAGTATTTT CASSPTGGPDTQYF TRBJ2-3 NA TRBV9 TRBD2
TGTGCCAGTTCTAAGTGGGACAGGTCCACAGATACGCAGTATTTT CASSKWDRSTDTQYF TRBJ2-3 NA TRBV19 TRBD1
TGTGCCAGCAGTTACTCGCCAGGCCTTCGGGGCTACACCTTC CASSYSPGLRGYTF TRBJ1-2 few TRBV6-5 NA
TGCGCCAGCAGCCAAGTTGGGGGACAGGGACCCTACGAGCAGTACTTC CASSQVGGQGPYEQYF TRBJ2-7 many TRBV4-3 TRBD1
TGTGCCAGCAGCCGTTACAGCTCCTATAATTCACCCCTCCACTTT CASSRYSSYNSPLHF TRBJ1-6 NA TRBV11-2 NA
TGTGCCAGCGGTCGGGGGTCCGGAAACACCATATATTTT CASGRGSGNTIYF TRBJ1-3 once TRBV2 NA